This TCR beta chain was identified during a study of CD8 T cells in ankylosing spondylitis. Per the germline V gene, CDR1 is MNHNS and CDR2 is SASEGT. The CDR3 covers 14 residues. The V and J ends lost 3 bases and 9 bases respectively, with 12 bases between them. Study-wide results and limits: What seemed typical of ankylosing spondylitis blood was a TCR beta motif built from several highly homologous variants. According to the report, clones linked to the disease were significantly enriched in matched synovial fluid samples taken from ankylosing spondylitis patients.

This clonotype was found a few times. Its cognate antigen is unknown. A quantitative 5'-RACE method, one with molecular barcodes, was used to make TCR beta libraries. A single record per CDR3 protein comes from TCRdb applying MiXCR to the 5' RACE reads. The repertoire holds a few hundred thousand distinct CDR3 sequences, with about 10% as singletons. The specimen was blood, either unsorted or a sorted T cell fraction (not recorded which). This sequence was found in a male donor with ankylosing spondylitis or in good health (not recorded which). V and J are TRBV6-1 and TRBJ1-6; TRBD1 might be the D (5 bases). CDR3 in DNA: TGTGCCAGCAGTGAGAGTTGGGGGGTTTCACCCCTCCACTTT. It codes for CASSESWGVSPLHF.